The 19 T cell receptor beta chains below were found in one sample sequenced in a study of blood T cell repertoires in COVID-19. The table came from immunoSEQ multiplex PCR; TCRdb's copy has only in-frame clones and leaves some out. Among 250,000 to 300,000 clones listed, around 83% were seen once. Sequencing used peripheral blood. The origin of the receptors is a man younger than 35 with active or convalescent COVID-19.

Here the CDR3 reads CASSPRGGGQNQPQHF. CDR3 coding DNA: TGTGCCAGCTCTCCTCGGGGCGGGGGGCAGAATCAGCCCCAGCATTTT. The chain uses TRBV2 and TRBJ1-5, with D possibly matching TRBD1 (6 bases). Trimming pared 8 bases from V and 4 bases from J, leaving 21 bases between. The CDR3 contains 16 residues. Germline V gene data show CDR1 as SNHLY and CDR2 as FYNNEI.

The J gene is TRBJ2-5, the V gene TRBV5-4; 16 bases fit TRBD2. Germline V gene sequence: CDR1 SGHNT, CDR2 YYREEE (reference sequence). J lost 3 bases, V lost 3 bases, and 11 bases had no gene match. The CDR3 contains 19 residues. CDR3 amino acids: CASSSGLAGGAYPKETQYF. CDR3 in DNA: TGTGCCAGCAGCTCGGGACTAGCGGGGGGGGCCTACCCAAAAGAGACCCAGTACTTC.

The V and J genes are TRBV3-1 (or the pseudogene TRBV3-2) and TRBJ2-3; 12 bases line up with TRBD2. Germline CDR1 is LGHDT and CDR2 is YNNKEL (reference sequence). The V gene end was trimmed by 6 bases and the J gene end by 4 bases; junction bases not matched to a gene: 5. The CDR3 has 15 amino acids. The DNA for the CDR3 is TGTGCCAGCAGGTCGACTAGCGGGGGACCAGATACGCAGTATTTT. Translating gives CASRSTSGGPDTQYF.

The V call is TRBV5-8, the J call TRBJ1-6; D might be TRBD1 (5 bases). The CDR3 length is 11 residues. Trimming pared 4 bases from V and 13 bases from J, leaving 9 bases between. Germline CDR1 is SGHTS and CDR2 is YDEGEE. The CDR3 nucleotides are TGTGCCAGCAGCCGGGGGGATCCCCTCCACTTT. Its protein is CASSRGDPLHF.

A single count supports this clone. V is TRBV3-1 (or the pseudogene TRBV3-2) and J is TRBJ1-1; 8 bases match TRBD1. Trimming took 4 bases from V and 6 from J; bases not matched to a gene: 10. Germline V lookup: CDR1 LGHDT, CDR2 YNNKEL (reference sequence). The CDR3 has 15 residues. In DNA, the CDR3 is TGTGCCAGCAGCCCGATACAGGGGGGAAGGGCTGAAGCTTTCTTT. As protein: CASSPIQGGRAEAFF.

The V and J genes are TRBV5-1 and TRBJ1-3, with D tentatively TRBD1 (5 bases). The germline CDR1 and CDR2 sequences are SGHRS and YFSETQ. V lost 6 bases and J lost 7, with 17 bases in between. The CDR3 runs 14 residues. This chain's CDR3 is CASTPGGTVNTIYF. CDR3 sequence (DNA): TGCGCCAGCACCCCGGGAGGGACGGTTAACACCATATATTTT. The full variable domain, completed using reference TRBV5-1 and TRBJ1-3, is KAGVTQTPRYLIKTRGQQVTLSCSPISGHRSVSWYQQTPGQGLQFLFEYFSETQRNKGNFPGRFSGRQFSNSRSEMNVSTLELGDSALYLCASTPGGTVNTIYFGEGSWLTVV.

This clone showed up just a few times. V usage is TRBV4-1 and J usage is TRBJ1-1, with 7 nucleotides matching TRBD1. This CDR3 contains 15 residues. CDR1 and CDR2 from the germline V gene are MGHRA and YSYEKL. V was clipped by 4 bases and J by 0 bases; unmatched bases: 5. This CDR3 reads CASSLETGVNTEAFF. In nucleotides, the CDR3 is TGCGCCAGCAGCCTCGAAACAGGGGTGAACACTGAAGCTTTCTTT.

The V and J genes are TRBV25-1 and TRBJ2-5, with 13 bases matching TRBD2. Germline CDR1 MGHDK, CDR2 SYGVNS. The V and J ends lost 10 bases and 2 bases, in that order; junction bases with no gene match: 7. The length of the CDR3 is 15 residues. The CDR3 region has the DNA TGTGCCACGGGACTAGCGGGATGGTTACAAGAGACCCAGTACTTC. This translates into CATGLAGWLQETQYF.

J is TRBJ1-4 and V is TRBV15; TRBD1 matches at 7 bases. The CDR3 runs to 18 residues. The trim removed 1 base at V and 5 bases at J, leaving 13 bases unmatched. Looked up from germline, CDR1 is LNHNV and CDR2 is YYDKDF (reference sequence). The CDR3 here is CATSRVPTGRRGNEKLFF. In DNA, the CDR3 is TGTGCCACCAGCAGAGTCCCGACAGGGCGGCGGGGAAATGAAAAACTGTTTTTT.

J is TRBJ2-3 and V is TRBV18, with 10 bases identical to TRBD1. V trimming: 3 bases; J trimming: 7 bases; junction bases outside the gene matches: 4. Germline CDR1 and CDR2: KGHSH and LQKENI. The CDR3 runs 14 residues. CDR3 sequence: CASSPTGGLYTQYF. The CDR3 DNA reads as TGTGCCAGCTCACCGACAGGGGGCCTTTATACGCAGTATTTT. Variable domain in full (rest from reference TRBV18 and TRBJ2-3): NAGVMQNPRHLVRRRGQEARLRCSPMKGHSHVYWYRQLPEEGLKFMVYLQKENIIDESGMPKERFSAEFPKEGPSILRIQQVVRGDSAAYFCASSPTGGLYTQYFGPGTRLTVL.

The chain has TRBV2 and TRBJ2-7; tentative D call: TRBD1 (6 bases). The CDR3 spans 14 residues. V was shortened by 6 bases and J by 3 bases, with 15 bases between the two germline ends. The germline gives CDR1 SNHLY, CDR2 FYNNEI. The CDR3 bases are TGTGCCAGCAGCCCCCCGACAGGCTTCTACGAGCAGTACTTC. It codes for CASSPPTGFYEQYF.

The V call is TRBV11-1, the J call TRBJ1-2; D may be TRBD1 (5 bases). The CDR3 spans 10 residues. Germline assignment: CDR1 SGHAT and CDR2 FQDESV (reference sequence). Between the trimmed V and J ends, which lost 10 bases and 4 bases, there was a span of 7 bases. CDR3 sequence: CATGVYGYTF. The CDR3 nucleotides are TGTGCCACGGGGGTCTATGGCTACACCTTC.

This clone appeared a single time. The CDR3 reads CASSFGQGSSGANVLTF. The CDR3 DNA reads as TGTGCCAGCAGCTTTGGACAGGGGTCTTCTGGGGCCAACGTCCTGACTTTC. The chain uses TRBV7-6 and TRBJ2-6; 9 bases are shared with TRBD1. This CDR3 comprises 17 residues. Germline V lookup: CDR1 SGHVS, CDR2 FNYEAQ. Germline trimming cut 3 bases from V and 1 base from J; bases unmatched to any gene: 4.

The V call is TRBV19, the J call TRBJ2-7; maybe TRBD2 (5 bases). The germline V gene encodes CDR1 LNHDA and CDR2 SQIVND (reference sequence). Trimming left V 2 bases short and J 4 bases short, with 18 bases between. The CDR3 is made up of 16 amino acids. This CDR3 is CASSIRMTSGFYEQYF. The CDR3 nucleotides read TGTGCCAGTAGTATACGAATGACCTCGGGGTTTTACGAGCAGTACTTC.

Here the CDR3 DNA reads TGCGCCAGCAGCCAAGTCGGTGGGGGGGCAGGGGCCAAAAACATTCAGTACTTC. Translated, it gives CASSQVGGGAGAKNIQYF. The gene calls are TRBV4-1 and TRBJ2-4; D is possibly TRBD2 (7 bases). V gave up 1 base and J gave up 1 base, with 17 bases separating them. Germline assignment: CDR1 MGHRA and CDR2 YSYEKL. This CDR3 spans 18 amino acids.

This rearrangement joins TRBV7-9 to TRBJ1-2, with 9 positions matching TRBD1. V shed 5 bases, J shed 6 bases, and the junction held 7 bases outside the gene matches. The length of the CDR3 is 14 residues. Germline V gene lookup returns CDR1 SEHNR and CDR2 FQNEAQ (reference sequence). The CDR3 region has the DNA TGTGCCAGCAGCCGCGGACAGGGGATGGATGGCTACACCTTC. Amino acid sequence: CASSRGQGMDGYTF. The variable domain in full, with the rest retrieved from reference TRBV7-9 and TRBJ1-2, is DTGVSQNPRHKITKRGQNVTFRCDPISEHNRLYWYRQTLGQGPEFLTYFQNEAQLEKSRLLSDRFSAERPKGSFSTLEIQRTEQGDSAMYLCASSRGQGMDGYTFGSGTRLTVV.

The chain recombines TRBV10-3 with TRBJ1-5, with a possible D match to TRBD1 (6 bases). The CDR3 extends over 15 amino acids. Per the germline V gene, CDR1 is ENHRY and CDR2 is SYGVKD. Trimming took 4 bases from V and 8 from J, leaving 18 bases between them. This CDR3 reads CAISGAQGLEEPQHF. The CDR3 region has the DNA TGTGCCATCAGTGGGGCTCAGGGGCTTGAGGAGCCCCAGCATTTT.

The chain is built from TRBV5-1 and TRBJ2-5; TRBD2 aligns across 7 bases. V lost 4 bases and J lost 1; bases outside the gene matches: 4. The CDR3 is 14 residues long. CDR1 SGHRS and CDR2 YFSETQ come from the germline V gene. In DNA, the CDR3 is TGCGCCAGCAGCCGTTGGGGGGGCCAAGAGACCCAGTACTTC. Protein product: CASSRWGGQETQYF.

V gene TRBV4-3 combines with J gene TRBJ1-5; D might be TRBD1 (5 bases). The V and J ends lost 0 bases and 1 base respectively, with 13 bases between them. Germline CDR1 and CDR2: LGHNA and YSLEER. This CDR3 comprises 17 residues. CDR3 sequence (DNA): TGCGCCAGCAGCCAAGATAGAGCGCCAGGGAGCAATCAGCCCCAGCATTTT. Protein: CASSQDRAPGSNQPQHF.